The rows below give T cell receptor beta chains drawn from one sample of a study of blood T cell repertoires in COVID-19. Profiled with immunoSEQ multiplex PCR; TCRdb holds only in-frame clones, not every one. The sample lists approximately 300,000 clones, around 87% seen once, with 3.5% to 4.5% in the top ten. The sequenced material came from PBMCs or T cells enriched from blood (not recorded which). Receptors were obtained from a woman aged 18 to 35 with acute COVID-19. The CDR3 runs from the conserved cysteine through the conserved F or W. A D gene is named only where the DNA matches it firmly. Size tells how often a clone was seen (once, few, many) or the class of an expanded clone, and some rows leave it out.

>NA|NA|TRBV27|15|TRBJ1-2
TGTGCCAGCAGTTTAAGGTGGGGGGGGCGAGATCGCTACACCTTC
CASSLRWGGRDRYTF
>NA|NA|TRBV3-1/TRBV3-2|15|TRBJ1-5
TGTGCCAGCAGCCAAGATCAGGGAAGCAATCAGCCCCAGCATTTT
CASSQDQGSNQPQHF
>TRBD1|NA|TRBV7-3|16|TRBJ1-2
TGTGCCAGCAGCTCACGGACAGGGTGGAGTGTCGGGGGCTACACCTTC
CASSSRTGWSVGGYTF
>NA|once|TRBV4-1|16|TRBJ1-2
TGCGCCAGCAGCCAAGGGGGCGGGGGTAAAGACTATGGCTACACCTTC
CASSQGGGGKDYGYTF
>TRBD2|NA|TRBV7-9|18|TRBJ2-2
TGTGCCAGCAGCTTAACGCTACTAGCGGGAGAGCACACCGGGGAGCTGTTTTTT
CASSLTLLAGEHTGELFF
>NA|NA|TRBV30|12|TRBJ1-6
TGTGCCTGGAGTGCAGGAAATTCACCCCTCCACTTT
CAWSAGNSPLHF
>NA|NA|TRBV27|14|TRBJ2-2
TGTGCCAGCAGTTCCCCGTCCCGGACCGGGGAGCTGTTTTTT
CASSSPSRTGELFF
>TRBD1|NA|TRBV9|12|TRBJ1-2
TGTGCCAGCAGCGGGCAGGGGGGTGGCTACACCTTC
CASSGQGGGYTF
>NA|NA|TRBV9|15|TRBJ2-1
TGTGCCAGCAGCGTGACCGGGATTCCAGACAATGAGCAGTTCTTC
CASSVTGIPDNEQFF
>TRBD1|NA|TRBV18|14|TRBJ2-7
TGTGCCAGCTCACCAGTGGACAGGGCGTACGAGCAGTACTTC
CASSPVDRAYEQYF
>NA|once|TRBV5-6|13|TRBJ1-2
TGTGCCAGCAGCCTACCGACAAGCTATGGCTACACCTTC
CASSLPTSYGYTF
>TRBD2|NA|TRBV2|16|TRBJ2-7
TGTGCCAGCAGCGGCGGGGGGGGACACCTCTCCTACGAGCAGTACTTC
CASSGGGGHLSYEQYF
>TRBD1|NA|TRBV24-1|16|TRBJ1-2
TGTGCCACCAGGGCCAATACCGGACAGGGTAACTATGGCTACACCTTC
CATRANTGQGNYGYTF
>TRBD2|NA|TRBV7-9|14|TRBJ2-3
TGTGCCAGCAGCTCAGGACTAGGCACAGATACGCAGTATTTT
CASSSGLGTDTQYF
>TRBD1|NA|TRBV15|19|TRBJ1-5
TGTGCCACCAGCCCGTTTGCTGGACAGGGGTGGCGAAGCAATCAGCCCCAGCATTTT
CATSPFAGQGWRSNQPQHF
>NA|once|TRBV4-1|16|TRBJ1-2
TGCGCCAGCAGCCCTAGTTCCCAGGGGCAGGACTATGGCTACACCTTC
CASSPSSQGQDYGYTF
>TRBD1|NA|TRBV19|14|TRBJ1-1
TGTGCCAGTAGTATGACAGGGGTTGGCACTGAAGCTTTCTTT
CASSMTGVGTEAFF
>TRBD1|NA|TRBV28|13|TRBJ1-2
TGTGCCAGCAGCCCGGACAGGGACCATGGCTACACCTTC
CASSPDRDHGYTF